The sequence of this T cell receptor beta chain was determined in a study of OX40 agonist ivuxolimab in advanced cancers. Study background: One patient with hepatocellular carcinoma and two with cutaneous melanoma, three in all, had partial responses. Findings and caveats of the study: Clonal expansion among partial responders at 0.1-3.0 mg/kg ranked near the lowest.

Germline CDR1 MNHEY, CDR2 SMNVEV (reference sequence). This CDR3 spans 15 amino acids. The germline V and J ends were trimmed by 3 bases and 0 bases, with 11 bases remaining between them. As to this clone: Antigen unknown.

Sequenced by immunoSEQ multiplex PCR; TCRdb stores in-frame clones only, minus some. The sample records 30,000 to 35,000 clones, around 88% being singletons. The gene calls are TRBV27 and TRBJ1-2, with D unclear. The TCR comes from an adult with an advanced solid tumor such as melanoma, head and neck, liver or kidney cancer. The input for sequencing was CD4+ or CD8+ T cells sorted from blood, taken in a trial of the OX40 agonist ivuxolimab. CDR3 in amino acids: CASSFKGMANYGYTF. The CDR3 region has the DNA TGTGCCAGCAGTTTTAAGGGAATGGCTAACTATGGCTACACCTTC.